This T cell receptor beta chain was obtained from a study of tumor-infiltrating lymphocytes in primary liver carcinoma. Overall study context: Treatment of the patients' primary liver carcinoma consisted of surgical resection.

The germline V gene encodes CDR1 PRHDT and CDR2 FYEKMQ (reference sequence). This CDR3 has 17 amino acids. V shed 1 base, J shed 5 bases, and the junction held 10 bases outside the gene matches. TCR beta cDNA was reverse-transcribed from about 500 ng of total RNA. The reaction used a constant-region primer and ProtoScript II reverse transcriptase. TCR beta libraries came from three nested multiplex PCR rounds using slightly modified ARM-PCR. Forward primers for TRBV1-TRBV30 and a C-beta reverse primer served the first two PCR rounds, at about 10 cycles each. MiXCR, run by TCRdb on the multiplex PCR reads, gives a single entry per CDR3 protein. The sample yields approximately 320,000 distinct CDR3 sequences, around 50% seen once. Germline DNA was also extracted, and blood RNA derived from unsorted whole blood. This clonotype was seen a handful of times.

This TCR was recovered from a woman in her 30s with primary liver carcinoma and hepatitis B virus infection. The genes are TRBV13 and TRBJ2-1, with 8 bases matching TRBD2. The sequencing input was peripheral blood. The CDR3 DNA reads TGTGCCAGCAGCTTAGCGACGGGCGGGAGGCTCCACAATGAGCAGTTCTTC. The encoded protein is CASSLATGGRLHNEQFF.